A selection of T cell receptor beta chains follows, all from one sample in a study of blood T cell repertoires in COVID-19. TCRdb's table, derived via immunoSEQ multiplex PCR, lists solely in-frame clones and lacks some. The repertoire includes a few hundred thousand clones, about 91% of them detected once, and 1.3% to 1.5% sits in the top ten. Sequencing input: peripheral blood. Every receptor here comes from a man aged 80 or over with acute or convalescent COVID-19. Both conserved end residues are part of each CDR3. A D gene is named only where the DNA matches it firmly. Where a row states a size, it is once, few, many or the class of an expanded clone; other rows omit it.

>.|TRBJ1-1|TRBV12-3/TRBV12-4|.
CASSLARTEAFF
TGTGCCAGCAGTTTAGCTCGGACTGAAGCTTTCTTT
>TRBD2|TRBJ2-2|TRBV4-2|.
CASSLIAGGNAGELFF
TGTGCCAGTTCTCTAATAGCGGGGGGGAACGCCGGGGAGCTGTTTTTT
>.|TRBJ2-5|TRBV7-6|.
CASSRGGVERQETQYF
TGTGCCAGCAGCAGAGGAGGGGTGGAGAGGCAAGAGACCCAGTACTTC
>.|TRBJ1-2|TRBV3-1/TRBV3-2|once
CASSQSGGGYGYTF
TGTGCCAGCAGCCAGTCCGGGGGGGGCTATGGCTACACCTTC
>.|TRBJ2-7|TRBV19|.
CASTLGVNTYEQYF
TGTGCCAGTACCTTAGGGGTCAACACCTACGAGCAGTACTTC
>.|TRBJ1-2|TRBV11-2|.
CASSLSRGYNGYTF
TGTGCCAGCAGCTTATCCAGGGGTTATAATGGCTACACCTTC
>TRBD1|TRBJ2-3|TRBV28|.
CASSPGQKYF
TGTGCCAGCAGTCCGGGACAGAAGTATTTT
>.|TRBJ1-3|TRBV24-1|once
CATSAHSLSGNTIYF
TGTGCCACCAGTGCGCACAGCCTCTCTGGAAACACCATATATTTT
>.|TRBJ2-1|TRBV6-2/TRBV6-3|once
CASSYNRGASSYNEQFF
TGTGCCAGCAGTTACAACCGGGGGGCGAGCTCCTACAATGAGCAGTTCTTC
>.|TRBJ2-6|TRBV5-1|.
CATLPGPASGANVLTF
TGCGCCACCCTCCCTGGGCCTGCCTCGGGGGCCAACGTCCTGACTTTC
>TRBD1|TRBJ2-7|TRBV9|.
CASSVGRVTGAYEQYF
TGTGCCAGCAGCGTAGGGAGGGTGACAGGGGCCTACGAGCAGTACTTC
>TRBD1|TRBJ2-6|TRBV27|.
CASGRPGTGTGSGANVLTF
TGTGCCAGCGGCCGTCCCGGGACAGGGACGGGATCTGGGGCCAACGTCCTGACTTTC
>.|TRBJ2-3|TRBV19|.
CASSRGTDTQYF
TGTGCCAGTAGTAGAGGCACAGATACGCAGTATTTT
>TRBD2|TRBJ2-7|TRBV18|.
CASSPDSGNEQYF
TGTGCCAGCTCACCAGACAGCGGGAACGAGCAGTACTTC
>.|TRBJ1-5|TRBV4-1|.
CASSRGDRMNQPQHF
TGCGCCAGCAGCCGGGGAGACCGGATGAATCAGCCCCAGCATTTT
>.|TRBJ1-4|TRBV29-1|.
CSYKSTNEKLFF
TGCAGCTATAAAAGCACTAATGAAAAACTGTTTTTT
>.|TRBJ2-7|TRBV7-8|.
CASSLGLVLEQYF
TGTGCCAGCAGCTTAGGGCTAGTTCTCGAGCAGTACTTC